This entry is about one TCR beta chain. Antigen unknown. This may be a read error, as it is one base from a much larger clone. These data are taken from a study of blood T cells in healthy people across ages. Study in general: When template switching was applied, about one barcoded beta molecule was captured per two T cells.

Study-wide results and caveats: Aged donors had fewer naive CD4+ cells and lower diversity than long-lived donors.

A second about 7 to 12 cycle PCR used barcoded and J-beta primers. One entry per CDR3 protein, called by TCRdb with MiXCR from the 5' RACE reads. Among about 970,000 distinct CDR3 sequences listed, roughly 50% were seen once. The V end was cut by 6 bases, the J end by 11 bases, with 31 bases between. Germline-derived CDR1 and CDR2 are SQVTM and ANQGSEA. The CDR3 loop spans 16 amino acids. Sequenced: blood. This clonotype originated in a woman aged 60-70 years in good health. The genes are TRBV29-1 and TRBJ2-5; D is undetermined. CDR3 nucleotide sequence: TGCAGCGTAGGTATGGCAGTCCCTGGCAGTCTTAATGAGCAGTACTTC. This translates into CSVGMAVPGSLNEQYF.